This entry concerns a single TCR beta chain. The antigen is not known. Other nucleotide sequences in the sample specify the same CDR3. This entry is derived from a study of cytomegalovirus exposure and HLA in healthy donors. Findings and limits, study-wide: Later analysis associated a missense DCLRE1C variant with TCR beta V- and J-gene trimming.

The PCR employed 60 Vbeta primers together with 13 Jbeta primers. Original processing notes: Counted up in a later analysis, unique TCR beta chains came to roughly 80 million, with 9.5 million to 13 million shared. This table comes from immunoSEQ multiplex PCR, and its TCRdb copy is limited to in-frame clones, with some not included. V and J calls and clone size are given by that table; D and trimming were obtained from the DNA. Of some 120,000 clones listed, roughly 80% are singletons. The material sequenced was PBMCs. This clonotype originated in a man in his late teens or twenties in good health and CMV-seropositive.

CDR3 bases: TGTGCCAGCAGCTTGGGGGGTTCTGGAAACACCATATATTTT. This gives the protein CASSLGGSGNTIYF. The chain employs TRBV7-2 and TRBJ1-3, with D tentatively TRBD1 (5 bases). Germline V lookup: CDR1 SGHTA, CDR2 FQGNSA. The ends were cut back, 3 bases at V and 1 base at J, with 7 bases in the middle. This CDR3 region has 14 residues.